The rows below give T cell receptor beta chains drawn from one sample of a study of monozygotic twins with inflammatory bowel disease. Reanalyzing the 5' RACE reads, TCRdb keeps one entry per CDR3 protein, without DNA. The sample holds 300,000 to 400,000 distinct CDR3 sequences. The sequencing sample was made of blood. These receptors were collected from a human donor with ulcerative colitis or Crohn's disease, or a healthy co-twin of an affected twin (not recorded which). Each CDR3 is given with its conserved first and last residue.

J | length | V | CDR3
TRBJ1-1 | 15 | TRBV27 | CASRRAGGANTEAFF
TRBJ1-2 | 15 | TRBV28 | CASTPGGGFGYGYTF
TRBJ2-2 | 15 | TRBV4-3 | CASSKQATNTGELFF
TRBJ2-1 | 18 | TRBV5-6 | CASSLVAGGFLSYNEQFF
TRBJ1-1 | 13 | TRBV5-4 | CASSLDVNTEAFF
TRBJ1-1 | 14 | TRBV6-2/TRBV6-3 | CASSTMARSTEAFF
TRBJ2-3 | 19 | TRBV4-1 | CASSHQNGAGTGTTDTQYF
TRBJ1-1 | 20 | TRBV6-1 | CASSEARGRPGQGKLTEAFF
TRBJ2-2 | 15 | TRBV4-1 | CASSQARLATGELFF
TRBJ2-7 | 15 | TRBV15 | CATSTLTGSSYEQYF
TRBJ2-1 | 16 | TRBV28 | CASSPSTSGLHNEQFF
TRBJ1-2 | 17 | TRBV4-1 | CASSQESASGGGRGYTF
TRBJ2-7 | 13 | TRBV6-2/TRBV6-3 | CASSWVLVYEQYF
TRBJ2-3 | 15 | TRBV5-1 | CASSLERADTDTQYF
TRBJ1-5 | 13 | TRBV6-2/TRBV6-3 | CASSYERDQPQHF
TRBJ2-3 | 16 | TRBV11-2 | CASSGSGRPSTDTQYF
TRBJ2-7 | 13 | TRBV27 | CASSLTQSYEQYF
TRBJ2-1 | 15 | TRBV7-6 | CASSLEGHRNNEQFF
TRBJ1-1 | 16 | TRBV5-1 | CASSAYSRGRDTEAFF
TRBJ2-4 | 16 | TRBV23-1 | CASSPPCGRVKNIQYF
TRBJ2-7 | 17 | TRBV4-3 | CASSQNLEAGWTYEQYF
TRBJ1-5 | 14 | TRBV6-1 | CASAVQGSNQPQHF
TRBJ2-7 | 15 | TRBV15 | CATSRDQAVSYEQYF
TRBJ1-6 | 20 | TRBV11-2 | CASSPSNRGPWSSYNSPLHF
TRBJ2-2 | 15 | TRBV20-1 | CSARVAPINTGELFF
TRBJ1-6 | 16 | TRBV20-1 | CSARDEGVGYNSPLHF
TRBJ2-1 | 13 | TRBV3-1 | CATRPETRNEQFF
TRBJ1-4 | 16 | TRBV28 | CASHVNSRGAGEKLFF
TRBJ2-5 | 14 | TRBV20-1 | CSARDSRYQETQYF
TRBJ1-5 | 16 | TRBV28 | CASSFAGVIGNQPQHF
TRBJ2-1 | 16 | TRBV5-1 | CASSFLAGVSYNEQFF
TRBJ2-3 | 13 | TRBV7-7 | CASSPDIEGTQYF
TRBJ2-7 | 14 | TRBV12-3/TRBV12-4 | CASSLARQEDEQYF